The sequence of this T cell receptor (beta chain) was determined in a study of CD8 T cell repertoires and HIV-1 epitope variants. Study details: Controls were a CMV, EBV and flu pool, Ebola AY9, and no peptide. T cells were cultured for more than nine days with cytokines added on days 3 and 7. Epitopes were three Gag families plus Nef HW9 and YT9. Study-level findings and limits: The assay identified only TCR beta chains of antigen-proliferating T cells.

Note on this clone: Antigen: not known.

Per the germline V gene, CDR1 is LNHDA and CDR2 is SQIVND (reference sequence). This CDR3 comprises 13 residues. V dropped 5 bases and J dropped 8 bases, with 12 bases sitting between them. Clones were sequenced by immunoSEQ multiplex PCR, and TCRdb holds only the in-frame ones, with some missing. The repertoire holds a few thousand clones, with approximately 70% as singletons. The chain carries TRBV19 and TRBJ1-4, with no clear D. The sequence derives from a male donor with HIV. Sequenced input: cultured CD8+ T cells derived from PBMCs. CDR3 sequence: CASSPPPGEKLFF. The CDR3, as DNA: TGTGCCAGTAGTCCCCCTCCGGGGGAAAAACTGTTTTTT.